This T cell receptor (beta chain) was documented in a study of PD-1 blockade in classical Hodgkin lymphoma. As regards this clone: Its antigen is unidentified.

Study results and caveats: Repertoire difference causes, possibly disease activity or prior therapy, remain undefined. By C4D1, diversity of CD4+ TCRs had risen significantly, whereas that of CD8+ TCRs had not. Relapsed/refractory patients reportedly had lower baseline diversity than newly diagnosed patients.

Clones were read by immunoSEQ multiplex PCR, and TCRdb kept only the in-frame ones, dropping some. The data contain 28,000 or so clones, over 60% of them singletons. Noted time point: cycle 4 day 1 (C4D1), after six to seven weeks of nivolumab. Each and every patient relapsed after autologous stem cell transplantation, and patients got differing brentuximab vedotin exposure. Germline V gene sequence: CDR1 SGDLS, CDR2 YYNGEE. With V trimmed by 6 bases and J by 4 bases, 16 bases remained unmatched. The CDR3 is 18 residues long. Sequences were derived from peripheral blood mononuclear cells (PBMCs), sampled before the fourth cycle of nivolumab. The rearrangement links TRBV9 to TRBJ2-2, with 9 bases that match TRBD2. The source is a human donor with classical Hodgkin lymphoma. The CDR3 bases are TGTGCCAGCAATGGTAGGGGACTAGCCACCGCGGGCACCGGGGAGCTGTTTTTT. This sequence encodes CASNGRGLATAGTGELFF.